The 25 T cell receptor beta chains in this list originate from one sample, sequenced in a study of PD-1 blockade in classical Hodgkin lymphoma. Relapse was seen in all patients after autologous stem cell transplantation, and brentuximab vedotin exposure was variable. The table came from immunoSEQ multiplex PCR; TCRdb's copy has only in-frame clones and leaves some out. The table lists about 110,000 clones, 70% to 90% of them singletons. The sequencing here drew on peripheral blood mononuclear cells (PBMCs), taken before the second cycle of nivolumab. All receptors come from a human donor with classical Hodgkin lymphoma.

As DNA, the CDR3 is TGTGCCAGCAGCCAAGAAAAGGGGGAGAGGTCACCCCTCCACTTT. Translation: CASSQEKGERSPLHF. This chain joins TRBV4-2 and TRBJ1-6, with D possibly being TRBD1 (6 bases). CDR1 and CDR2 from the germline V gene are LGHNA and YNFKEQ. The CDR3 spans 15 residues. V lost 0 bases and J 10 bases, leaving 13 bases between the germline ends.

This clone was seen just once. The CDR3 region is CASSQAGRAIYEQYF. CDR3 coding DNA: TGTGCCAGCAGCCAGGCCGGACGGGCAATCTACGAGCAGTACTTC. J is TRBJ2-7 and V is TRBV4-2; unclear D gene. This CDR3 is 15 amino acids long. Trimming pared 3 bases from V and 3 bases from J, leaving 15 bases between. The germline CDR1 and CDR2 sequences are LGHNA and YNFKEQ.

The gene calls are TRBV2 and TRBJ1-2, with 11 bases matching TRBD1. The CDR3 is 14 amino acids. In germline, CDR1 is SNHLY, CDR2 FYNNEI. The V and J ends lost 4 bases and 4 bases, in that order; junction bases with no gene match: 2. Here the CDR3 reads CASSAGQGAYGYTF. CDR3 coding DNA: TGTGCCAGCAGTGCCGGACAGGGGGCCTATGGCTACACCTTC.

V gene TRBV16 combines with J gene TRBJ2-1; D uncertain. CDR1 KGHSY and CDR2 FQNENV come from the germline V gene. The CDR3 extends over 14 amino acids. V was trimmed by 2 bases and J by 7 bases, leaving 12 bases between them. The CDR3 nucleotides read TGTGCCAGCAGCCAAGATGGATTTGGAAATGAGCAGTTCTTC. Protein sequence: CASSQDGFGNEQFF.

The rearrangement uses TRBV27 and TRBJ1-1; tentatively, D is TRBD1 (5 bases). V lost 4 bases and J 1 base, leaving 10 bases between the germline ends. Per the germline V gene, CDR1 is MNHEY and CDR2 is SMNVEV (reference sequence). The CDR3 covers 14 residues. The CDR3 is CASSSYRSNTEAFF. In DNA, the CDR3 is TGTGCCAGCAGTTCGTACAGGTCGAACACTGAAGCTTTCTTT.

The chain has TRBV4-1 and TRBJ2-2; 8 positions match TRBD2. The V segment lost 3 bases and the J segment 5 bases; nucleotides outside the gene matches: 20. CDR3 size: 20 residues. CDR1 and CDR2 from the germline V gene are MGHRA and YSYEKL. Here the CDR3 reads CASSQRSSFVRLAFTGELFF. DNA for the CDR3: TGCGCCAGCAGCCAGAGGAGCTCTTTCGTGAGACTAGCGTTTACCGGGGAGCTGTTTTTT.

The DNA for the CDR3 is TGTGCCAGCAGTTTCGAAGCGGGGACCTACAATGAGCAGTTCTTC. Its translation: CASSFEAGTYNEQFF. The chain joins TRBV6-5 to TRBJ2-1, with 7 bases fitting TRBD2. The germline gives CDR1 MNHEY, CDR2 SVGAGI. The CDR3 totals 15 residues. After removal of 4 bases from V and 2 bases from J, the junction contained 5 bases not matched to a gene.

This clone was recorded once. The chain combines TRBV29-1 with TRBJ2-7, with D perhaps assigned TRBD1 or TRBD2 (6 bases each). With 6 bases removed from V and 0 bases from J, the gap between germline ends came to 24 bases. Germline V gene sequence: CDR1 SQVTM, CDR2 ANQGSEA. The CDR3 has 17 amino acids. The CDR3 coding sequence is TGCAGCGTCCGGGGGCTTTTATGGCGGGAAAGCTCCTACGAGCAGTACTTC. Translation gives CSVRGLLWRESSYEQYF.

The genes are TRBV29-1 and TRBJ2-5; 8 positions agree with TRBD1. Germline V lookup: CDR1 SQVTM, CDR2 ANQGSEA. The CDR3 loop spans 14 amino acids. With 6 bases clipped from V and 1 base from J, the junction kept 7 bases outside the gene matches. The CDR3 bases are TGCAGCGTGGTAGACAGGGGCAGCCAAGAGACCCAGTACTTC. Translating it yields CSVVDRGSQETQYF.

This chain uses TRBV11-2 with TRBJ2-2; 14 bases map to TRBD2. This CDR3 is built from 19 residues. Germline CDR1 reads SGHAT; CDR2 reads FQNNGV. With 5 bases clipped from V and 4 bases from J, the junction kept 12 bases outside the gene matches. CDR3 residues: CASSHPRLAGGPGTGELFF. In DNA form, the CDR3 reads TGTGCCAGCAGCCACCCCCGACTAGCGGGAGGGCCGGGCACCGGGGAGCTGTTTTTT.

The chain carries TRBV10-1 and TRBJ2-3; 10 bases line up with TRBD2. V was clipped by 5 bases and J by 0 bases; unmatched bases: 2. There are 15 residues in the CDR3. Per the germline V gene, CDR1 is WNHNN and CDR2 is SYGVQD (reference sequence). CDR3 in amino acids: CASSLAGDSTDTQYF. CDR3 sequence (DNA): TGCGCCAGCAGTCTAGCGGGAGATAGCACAGATACGCAGTATTTT.

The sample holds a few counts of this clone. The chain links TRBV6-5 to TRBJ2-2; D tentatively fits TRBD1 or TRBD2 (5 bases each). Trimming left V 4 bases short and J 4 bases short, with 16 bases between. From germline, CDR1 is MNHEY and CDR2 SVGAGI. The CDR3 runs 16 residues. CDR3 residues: CASSFDSRAGTGELFF. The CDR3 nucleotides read TGTGCCAGCAGTTTTGATAGCAGGGCGGGCACCGGGGAGCTGTTTTTT.

This CDR3 reads CASSGRDGTSGSSYNEQFF. DNA of the CDR3: TGTGCCAGCAGTGGGAGAGACGGGACTAGCGGGAGCTCCTACAATGAGCAGTTCTTC. The rearrangement links TRBV6-1 to TRBJ2-1; TRBD2 agrees at 14 bases. Germline CDR1 is MNHNS and CDR2 is SASEGT. CDR3 length: 19 amino acids. Germline trimming cut 4 bases from V and 0 bases from J; bases unmatched to any gene: 8.

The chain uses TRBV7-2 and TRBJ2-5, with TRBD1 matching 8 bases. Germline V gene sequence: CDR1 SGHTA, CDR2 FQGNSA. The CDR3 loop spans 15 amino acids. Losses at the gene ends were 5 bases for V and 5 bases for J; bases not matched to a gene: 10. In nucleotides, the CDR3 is TGTGCCAGCAGCAACCCCCAGGGGGCGGTGGAGACCCAGTACTTC. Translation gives CASSNPQGAVETQYF.

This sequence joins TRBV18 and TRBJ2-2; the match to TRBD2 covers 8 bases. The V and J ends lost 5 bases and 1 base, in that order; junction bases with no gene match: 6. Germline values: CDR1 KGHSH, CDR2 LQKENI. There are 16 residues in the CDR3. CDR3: CASSTYSGENTGELFF. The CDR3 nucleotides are TGTGCCAGCTCAACCTATAGCGGGGAGAACACCGGGGAGCTGTTTTTT. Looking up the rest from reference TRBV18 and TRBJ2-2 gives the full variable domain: NAGVMQNPRHLVRRRGQEARLRCSPMKGHSHVYWYRQLPEEGLKFMVYLQKENIIDESGMPKERFSAEFPKEGPSILRIQQVVRGDSAAYFCASSTYSGENTGELFFGEGSRLTVL.

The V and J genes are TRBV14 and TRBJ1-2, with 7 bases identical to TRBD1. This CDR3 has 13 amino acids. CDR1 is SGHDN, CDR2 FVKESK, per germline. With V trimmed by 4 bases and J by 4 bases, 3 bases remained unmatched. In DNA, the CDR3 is TGTGCCAGCAGCCGACAGGGTGGCTATGGCTACACCTTC. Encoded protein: CASSRQGGYGYTF. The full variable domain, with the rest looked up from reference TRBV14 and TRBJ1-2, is EAGVTQFPSHSVIEKGQTVTLRCDPISGHDNLYWYRRVMGKEIKFLLHFVKESKQDESGMPNNRFLAERTGGTYSTLKVQPAELEDSGVYFCASSRQGGYGYTFGSGTRLTVV.

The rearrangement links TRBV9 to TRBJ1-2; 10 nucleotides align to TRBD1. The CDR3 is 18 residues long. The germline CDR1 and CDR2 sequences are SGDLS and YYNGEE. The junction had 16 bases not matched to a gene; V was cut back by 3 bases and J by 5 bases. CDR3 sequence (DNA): TGTGCCAGCAGCGAAAGACCGGGACAGGGGACTTTTTTTTATGGCTACACCTTC. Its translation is CASSERPGQGTFFYGYTF. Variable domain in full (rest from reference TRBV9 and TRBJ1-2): DSGVTQTPKHLITATGQRVTLRCSPRSGDLSVYWYQQSLDQGLQFLIQYYNGEERAKGNILERFSAQQFPDLHSELNLSSLELGDSALYFCASSERPGQGTFFYGYTFGSGTRLTVV.

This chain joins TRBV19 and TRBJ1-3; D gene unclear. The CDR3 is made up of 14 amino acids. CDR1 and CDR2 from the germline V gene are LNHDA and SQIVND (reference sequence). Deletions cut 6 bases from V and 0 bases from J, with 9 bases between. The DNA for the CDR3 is TGTGCCAGTAGCCCAAACAACTCTGGAAACACCATATATTTT. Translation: CASSPNNSGNTIYF.

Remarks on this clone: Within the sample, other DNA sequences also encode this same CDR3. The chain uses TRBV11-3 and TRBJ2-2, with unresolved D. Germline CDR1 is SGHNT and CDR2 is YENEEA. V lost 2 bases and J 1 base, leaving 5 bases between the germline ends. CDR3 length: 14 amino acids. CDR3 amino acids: CASSLRGNTGELFF. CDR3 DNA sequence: TGTGCCAGCAGCTTACGCGGGAACACCGGGGAGCTGTTTTTT.

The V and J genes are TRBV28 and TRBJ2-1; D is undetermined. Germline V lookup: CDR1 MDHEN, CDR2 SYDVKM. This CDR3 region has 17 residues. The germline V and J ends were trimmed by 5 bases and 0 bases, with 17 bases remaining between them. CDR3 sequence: CASSNYHSKSSYNEQFF. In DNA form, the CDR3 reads TGTGCCAGCAGTAACTACCACAGCAAGAGCTCCTACAATGAGCAGTTCTTC.

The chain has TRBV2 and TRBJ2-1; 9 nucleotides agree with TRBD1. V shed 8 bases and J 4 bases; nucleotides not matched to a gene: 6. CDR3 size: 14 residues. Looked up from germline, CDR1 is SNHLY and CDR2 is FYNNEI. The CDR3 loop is CASVGQGFYNEQFF. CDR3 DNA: TGTGCCAGCGTGGGACAGGGTTTTTACAATGAGCAGTTCTTC.

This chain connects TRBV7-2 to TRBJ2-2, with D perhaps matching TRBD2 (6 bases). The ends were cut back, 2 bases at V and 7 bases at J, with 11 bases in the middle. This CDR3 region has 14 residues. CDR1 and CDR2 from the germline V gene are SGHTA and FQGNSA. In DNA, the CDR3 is TGTGCCAGCAGCTTAACGGGAGTTGGCGGGGAGCTGTTTTTT. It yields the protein CASSLTGVGGELFF. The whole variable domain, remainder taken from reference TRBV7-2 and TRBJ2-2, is GAGVSQSPSNKVTEKGKDVELRCDPISGHTALYWYRQSLGQGLEFLIYFQGNSAPDKSGLPSDRFSAERTGGSVSTLTIQRTQQEDSAVYLCASSLTGVGGELFFGEGSRLTVL.

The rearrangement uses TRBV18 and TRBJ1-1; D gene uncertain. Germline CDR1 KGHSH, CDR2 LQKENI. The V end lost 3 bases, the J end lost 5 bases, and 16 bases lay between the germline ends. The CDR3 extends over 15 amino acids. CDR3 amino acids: CASSPKTVPVTEAFF. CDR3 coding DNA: TGTGCCAGCTCACCCAAAACAGTTCCCGTTACTGAAGCTTTCTTT. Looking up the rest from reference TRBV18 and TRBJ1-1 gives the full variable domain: NAGVMQNPRHLVRRRGQEARLRCSPMKGHSHVYWYRQLPEEGLKFMVYLQKENIIDESGMPKERFSAEFPKEGPSILRIQQVVRGDSAAYFCASSPKTVPVTEAFFGQGTRLTVV.

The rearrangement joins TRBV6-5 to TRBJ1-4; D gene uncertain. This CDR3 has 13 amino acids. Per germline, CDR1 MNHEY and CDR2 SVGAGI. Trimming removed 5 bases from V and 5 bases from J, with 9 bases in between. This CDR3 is CASSIPGNEKLFF. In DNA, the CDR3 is TGTGCCAGCAGTATCCCCGGAAATGAAAAACTGTTTTTT.

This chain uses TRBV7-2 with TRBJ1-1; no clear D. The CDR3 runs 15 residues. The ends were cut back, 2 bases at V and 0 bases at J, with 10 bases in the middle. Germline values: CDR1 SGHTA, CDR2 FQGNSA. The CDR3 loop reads CASSLLREVNTEAFF. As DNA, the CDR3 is TGTGCCAGCAGCTTACTAAGGGAGGTGAACACTGAAGCTTTCTTT.